One TCR beta chain is described in this entry. This receptor's antigen is unknown. Per-base qualities were not stored, and no clone one base away is much larger. Trimming costs V 5 bases and J 0 bases, and their ends lie 11 bases apart. The germline V gene yields SQVTM for CDR1 and ANQGSEA for CDR2. The CDR3 holds 13 amino acids from the cysteine to the phenylalanine. The read is trimmed to its CDR3 DNA, 39 bases read in frame from base 1. The data belong to a study of CD8+ T cells in alopecia areata (dated by TCRdb to about 2018). The study in broad terms: Treated patients were enrolled in an open-label pilot trial of oral tofacitinib, 5 to 10 mg twice daily, for moderate-to-severe alopecia areata. Tofacitinib was administered for 6 to 18 months, and 6 months of follow-up off drug were then conducted to assess delayed response and recurrence. The SALT score, which quantifies the percentage of affected scalp surface area, was used to measure disease severity in treated patients. The study used high-throughput TCRbeta sequencing to examine T cell clonal expansion in alopecia areata, in both the C3H/HeJ mouse model and human patients. Scalp tissue and sorted CD4+ and CD8+ peripheral blood T cells from patchy and totalis/universalis alopecia areata patients and from healthy controls were covered by human TCRbeta sequencing. Biopsies were taken from tofacitinib-treated patients at baseline and again at 4 and 24 weeks into treatment, and several of those patients also had a later scalp biopsy. Scalp clonality was compared across normal scalp (n=4), patchy alopecia areata scalp (n=8), and alopecia totalis/universalis scalp (n=8). RNA was obtained with the PAXgene miRNA kit for fixed scalp, the miRNeasy kit for PBMCs, and the RNeasy kit for mouse skin. TCRbeta CDR3 regions were amplified by immunoSEQ multiplex PCR with 35 Vbeta forward and 13 Jbeta reverse primers.

Library preparation was by the immunoSEQ multiplex PCR assay. To provide template for TCR sequencing, every sample had RNA extracted and reverse transcribed into cDNA. SuperScript III was used to make first-strand cDNA, primed with a 2:1 mix of oligo-dT and random hexamers. A synthetic immune receptor repertoire was used to gauge amplification bias, and whatever bias remained was removed computationally. Turning to the authors' computational methods: After raw reads were preprocessed to remove errors, the CDR3 was defined following IMGT conventions as running from the conserved cysteine to phenylalanine. Clonality was computed by normalizing Shannon entropy by log2 of the number of productive unique TCRs and subtracting the result from 1. CD4 or CD8 identity of scalp clones was inferred by cross-referencing scalp TCRbeta sequences with sorted blood CD4 and CD8 repertoires. The source is immuneACCESS, and TCRdb retained only in-frame sequences with V and J called. Part of the clones is not carried over; for the studies checked, unresolved V genes explain less than half of this, and the remainder is unexplained. V, J and clone size were drawn from that table, and D and trimming were deduced from the DNA. Present in this sample are under 200,000 clones, around three fifths of which were seen just once. In total, the top ten clones hold over 0.85% of the sample.

The time point label corresponds to: around 29 days on oral tofacitinib. Explained via the paper, the treatment or condition label denotes: oral pan-JAK inhibitor, 5-10 mg twice daily. Lesional scalp punch biopsies and peripheral blood were collected from alopecia areata patients. After PBMCs were isolated by density centrifugation and stained for CD3, CD4 and CD8, a FACSAria was used to sort CD4+ and CD8+ T cells. What the work shows at the level of the full study, not this receptor alone: Many expanded lesional clones were found to persist in scalp and blood during tofacitinib treatment, and relapse after treatment cessation may be partly explained by this persistence. Shared TCR sequences between patients were less evident than in mice, which may be partly attributable to HLA diversity in the patient population. Lesional scalp, especially in alopecia totalis/universalis, showed higher clonality and more expanded CD8+ clones than normal scalp, suggesting antigenic drive. With tofacitinib, both scalp clonality and the number of expanded CD8+ clones among the top 100 scalp clones went down significantly. Because the treated cohort was small and had only one nonresponder, larger studies are needed to examine links between baseline CD8+ expansion and response. Unlike mouse skin, where gammadelta T cells dominate, normal human skin contains resident alphabeta T cells that get sequenced too, which complicates analysis of the scalp TCR repertoire.

The sample in question was CD4+ T cells sorted from blood, obtained at week 4, from a patient treated with tofacitinib. The TCR comes from a human donor with alopecia areata. The V gene is TRBV29-1 and the J gene is TRBJ2-7; the D gene assignment is perhaps TRBD1 or TRBD2, with each matching 5 bases. The nucleotide sequence is given as TGCAGCGTTTGGGGGAAAGGCTCCTACGAGCAGTACTTC. Its protein product is CSVWGKGSYEQYF.